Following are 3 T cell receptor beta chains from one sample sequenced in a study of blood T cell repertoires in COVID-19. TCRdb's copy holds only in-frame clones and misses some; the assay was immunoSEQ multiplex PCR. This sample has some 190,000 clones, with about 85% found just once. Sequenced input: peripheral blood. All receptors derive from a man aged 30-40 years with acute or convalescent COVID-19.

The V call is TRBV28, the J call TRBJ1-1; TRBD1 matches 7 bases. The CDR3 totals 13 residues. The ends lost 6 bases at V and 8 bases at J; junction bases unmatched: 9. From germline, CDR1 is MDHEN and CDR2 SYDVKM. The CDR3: CASSRDAGGEAFF. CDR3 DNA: TGTGCCAGCAGCCGAGATGCAGGGGGAGAAGCTTTCTTT.

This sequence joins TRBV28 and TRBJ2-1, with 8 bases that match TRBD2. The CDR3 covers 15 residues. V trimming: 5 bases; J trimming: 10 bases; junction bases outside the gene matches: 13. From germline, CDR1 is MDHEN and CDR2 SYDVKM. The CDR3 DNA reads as TGTGCCAGCAGTCCTACTAGCGGCTCTAGGAGGGAGCAGTTCTTC. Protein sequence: CASSPTSGSRREQFF.

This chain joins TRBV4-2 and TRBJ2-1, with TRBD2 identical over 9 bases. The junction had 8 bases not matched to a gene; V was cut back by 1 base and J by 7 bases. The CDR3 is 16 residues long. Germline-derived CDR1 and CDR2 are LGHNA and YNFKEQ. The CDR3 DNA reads TGTGCCAGCAGCCAAGGGAGAGGGCTAGCGGGGAATGAGCAGTTCTTC. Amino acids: CASSQGRGLAGNEQFF.